This T cell receptor (beta chain) is drawn from a study of cytomegalovirus exposure and HLA in healthy donors. About the study: Around 77% of 350 to 400 genotyped donors fell in the Caucasian-associated ancestry cluster.

Germline V gene data show CDR1 as MNHEY and CDR2 as SMNVEV (reference sequence). The CDR3 totals 15 residues. V gave up 2 bases and J gave up 1 base, with 9 bases separating them. This clone was seen only a few times. The antigen is not known. The primer mix had 60 Vbeta and 13 Jbeta primers. Libraries were prepared by immunoSEQ multiplex PCR; TCRdb keeps only in-frame clonotypes and omits some of them. The sample contains more than 70,000 clones, less than 85% of which appear only once. Broader study findings: TCR beta V- and J-gene trimming, according to a later analysis, was linked to a missense DCLRE1C variant. Most CMV-associated TCR beta chains were later found to appear HLA-restricted.

The source of this sequence is a woman in her forties or fifties in good health and CMV-seropositive. The chain recombines TRBV27 with TRBJ2-4; D perhaps matches TRBD2 (6 bases). Material: PBMCs. The CDR3, as DNA: TGTGCCAGCAGTTTACGGGGGTTCGCCAAAAACATTCAGTACTTC. Protein: CASSLRGFAKNIQYF.